The 23 T cell receptor beta chains in this list originate from one sample, sequenced in a study of blood T cells in healthy people across ages. Using a J-beta primer mix together with a sample-barcoded 5' primer, a second PCR was run for about 7 to 12 cycles. TCRdb ran MiXCR on the 5' RACE reads and lists one entry per CDR3 protein. The sample has 600,000 or so distinct CDR3 sequences, under 55% seen once. The sample was blood. The receptors were gathered from a man older than 75 in good health.

The CDR3 sequence is CSARDDRDRNSPLHF. CDR3 bases: TGCAGTGCTAGAGACGACCGGGACAGGAATTCACCCCTCCACTTT. The chain joins TRBV20-1 to TRBJ1-6, with 8 bases fitting TRBD1. V trimming: 0 bases; J trimming: 7 bases; junction bases outside the gene matches: 5. Germline V gives CDR1 DFQATT, CDR2 SNEGSKA (reference sequence). The CDR3 is 15 amino acids.

This clonotype appeared a few times. This sequence joins TRBV29-1 and TRBJ1-2, with a weak D call TRBD1 (6 bases). The germline CDR1 and CDR2 sequences are SQVTM and ANQGSEA. The CDR3 length is 13 residues. In nucleotides, the CDR3 is TGCAGTGCCATACAGGACAGTAACTATGGCTACACCTTC. Its translation: CSAIQDSNYGYTF.

The J gene is TRBJ2-1, the V gene TRBV6-2 or TRBV6-3; the D gene is possibly TRBD2 (6 bases). The CDR3 totals 14 residues. Trimming took off 6 bases at V and 10 bases at J, with 19 bases between the two ends. Germline CDR1 MNHEY, CDR2 SVGEGT. The CDR3 reads CASSPPLRGGEQFF. CDR3 bases: TGTGCCAGCAGCCCACCTTTGCGGGGTGGAGAGCAGTTCTTC.

This sequence joins TRBV11-1 and TRBJ2-6, with D uncertain. The CDR3 is 15 amino acids. Looked up from germline, CDR1 is SGHAT and CDR2 is FQDESV (reference sequence). Trimming pared 4 bases from V and 3 bases from J, leaving 10 bases between. In DNA, the CDR3 is TGTGCCAGCAGCTCGGCCCCGAATGGGGCCAACGTCCTGACTTTC. Translating gives CASSSAPNGANVLTF.

The chain's CDR3 is CSVDDLSDGYTF. The CDR3 DNA reads as TGCAGCGTTGACGACCTCTCGGATGGCTACACCTTC. The chain carries TRBV29-1 and TRBJ1-2, with unresolved D. The CDR3 totals 12 residues. Per germline, CDR1 SQVTM and CDR2 ANQGSEA. The germline V and J ends were trimmed by 3 bases and 6 bases, with 11 bases remaining between them. Full variable domain (outside the CDR3, taken from reference TRBV29-1 and TRBJ1-2): SAVISQKPSRDICQRGTSLTIQCQVDSQVTMMFWYRQQPGQSLTLIATANQGSEATYESGFVIDKFPISRPNLTFSTLTVSNMSPEDSSIYLCSVDDLSDGYTFGSGTRLTVV.

There are a few counts of this clonotype. The chain links TRBV7-9 to TRBJ2-1; possible D gene TRBD1, 6 bases. Per germline, CDR1 SEHNR and CDR2 FQNEAQ (reference sequence). V was clipped by 4 bases and J by 5 bases, with 15 bases between them. This CDR3 spans 15 amino acids. CDR3 DNA: TGTGCCAGCAGCTCCGCTTGGACAGTCGACAATGAGCAGTTCTTC. The encoded protein is CASSSAWTVDNEQFF. Using reference TRBV7-9 and TRBJ2-1 for the parts outside the CDR3, the full variable domain is DTGVSQNPRHKITKRGQNVTFRCDPISEHNRLYWYRQTLGQGPEFLTYFQNEAQLEKSRLLSDRFSAERPKGSFSTLEIQRTEQGDSAMYLCASSSAWTVDNEQFFGPGTRLTVL.

The chain couples TRBV18 to TRBJ2-1; the match to TRBD2 covers 15 bases. Germline lookup yields CDR1 KGHSH and CDR2 LQKENI. This CDR3 has 17 amino acids. The V and J ends lost 4 bases and 3 bases, in that order; junction bases with no gene match: 4. This chain's CDR3 is CASSRGLAGGVYNEQFF. The CDR3 region has the DNA TGTGCCAGCTCACGCGGACTAGCGGGGGGGGTCTACAATGAGCAGTTCTTC.

The chain joins TRBV7-9 to TRBJ2-5; D may correspond to TRBD1 or TRBD2 (5 bases each). CDR3 size: 14 residues. CDR1 and CDR2 from the germline V gene are SEHNR and FQNEAQ (reference sequence). V was shortened by 6 bases and J by 1 base, with 12 bases between the two germline ends. Here the CDR3 reads CASRAGTIQETQYF. For the CDR3, the DNA is TGTGCCAGCAGGGCAGGGACCATCCAAGAGACCCAGTACTTC. Looking up the rest from reference TRBV7-9 and TRBJ2-5 gives the full variable domain: DTGVSQNPRHKITKRGQNVTFRCDPISEHNRLYWYRQTLGQGPEFLTYFQNEAQLEKSRLLSDRFSAERPKGSFSTLEIQRTEQGDSAMYLCASRAGTIQETQYFGPGTRLLVL.

The sample holds a few counts of this clonotype. The chain carries TRBV20-1 and TRBJ2-1, with 9 bases matching TRBD2. J gave up 3 bases and V 3 bases, and 3 bases lay outside the gene matches. The V gene's germline CDR1 is DFQATT and CDR2 SNEGSKA (reference sequence). This CDR3 spans 14 amino acids. CDR3 protein: CSARRAGGYNEQFF. Here the CDR3 DNA reads TGCAGTGCTAGGCGAGCGGGAGGCTACAATGAGCAGTTCTTC.

This clonotype was observed a few times. V is TRBV30 and J is TRBJ2-7; maybe TRBD2 (6 bases). V was clipped by 7 bases and J by 5 bases, with 18 bases between them. Looked up from germline, CDR1 is GTSNPN and CDR2 is SVGIG (reference sequence). The length of the CDR3 is 13 residues. The CDR3 DNA is TGTGCCTCGAGACTAGGACCCGTCAACGAGCAGTACTTC. Translation gives CASRLGPVNEQYF.

The V gene is TRBV6-1, the J gene TRBJ1-1; a possible D gene is TRBD1 (6 bases). The germline V gene encodes CDR1 MNHNS and CDR2 SASEGT. Trimming stripped 5 bases from V and 4 bases from J, with 17 bases between. The CDR3 consists of 15 residues. The CDR3 coding sequence is TGTGCCAGCAGTACTAGAGGGGGGGCCAGCACTGAAGCTTTCTTT. This sequence encodes CASSTRGGASTEAFF.

This clonotype was seen a handful of times. The chain recombines TRBV3-1 with TRBJ2-7; D is uncertain. V was clipped by 1 base and J by 3 bases, with 10 bases between them. The germline V gene encodes CDR1 LGHDT and CDR2 YNNKEL (reference sequence). The CDR3 covers 14 residues. CDR3 loop: CASSQGEQIYEQYF. The CDR3 bases are TGTGCCAGCAGCCAAGGAGAACAGATCTACGAGCAGTACTTC.

V gene TRBV12-3 or TRBV12-4 combines with J gene TRBJ1-4, with D possibly matching TRBD1 (6 bases). The CDR3 consists of 17 residues. The V end lost 6 bases, the J end lost 0 bases, and 17 bases lay between the germline ends. CDR3 sequence reads: CASSGGQSGTTNEKLFF. The CDR3 nucleotides are TGTGCCAGCAGCGGGGGGCAGAGTGGAACAACTAATGAAAAACTGTTTTTT.

This chain joins TRBV28 and TRBJ2-3; D gene unclear. Trimming cost V 0 bases and J 6 bases, with 10 bases left between them. Germline V gene lookup returns CDR1 MDHEN and CDR2 SYDVKM. The CDR3 spans 14 residues. In DNA, the CDR3 is TGTGCCAGCAGTTTATGGTCAGTTTCGGATACGCAGTATTTT. As protein: CASSLWSVSDTQYF.

The rearrangement uses TRBV6-1 and TRBJ1-4; weak D call: TRBD1 (5 bases). The CDR3 sequence is 17 residues long. Germline V gives CDR1 MNHNS, CDR2 SASEGT. Trimming took 6 bases from V and 0 from J, leaving 17 bases between them. The CDR3 coding sequence is TGTGCCAGCAGGGACAATGCCATAGGCGCAACTAATGAAAAACTGTTTTTT. It specifies CASRDNAIGATNEKLFF.

Only a few counts were recorded for this clonotype. The rearrangement uses TRBV12-3 or TRBV12-4 and TRBJ1-5; D uncertain. The CDR3 runs 16 residues. V dropped 3 bases and J dropped 1 base, with 13 bases sitting between them. The CDR3 sequence is CASSLRGTESNQPQHF. In nucleotides, the CDR3 is TGTGCCAGCAGTTTGCGAGGAACGGAGAGCAATCAGCCCCAGCATTTT.

The table lists this clonotype with a few counts. The rearrangement links TRBV12-5 to TRBJ2-1; D might be TRBD1 (6 bases). The V and J ends lost 5 bases and 6 bases respectively, with 11 bases between them. The CDR3 is 13 amino acids. Germline values: CDR1 LGHNT, CDR2 FRNRAP. CDR3 protein: CASGRTGINEQFF. The DNA of the CDR3 is TGTGCTAGTGGTAGAACAGGGATCAATGAGCAGTTCTTC.

The chain combines TRBV7-2 with TRBJ1-1; D might be TRBD1 (6 bases). The CDR3 totals 13 residues. With 5 bases removed from V and 10 bases from J, the gap between germline ends came to 17 bases. Germline V gene sequence: CDR1 SGHTA, CDR2 FQGNSA. The CDR3 bases are TGTGCCAGCAGCGAGGCCACAGGGAGTAGAGCTTTCTTT. Protein: CASSEATGSRAFF.

This rearrangement joins TRBV11-2 to TRBJ2-7; perhaps TRBD1 as D (5 bases). Trimming took off 3 bases at V and 7 bases at J, with 16 bases between the two ends. This CDR3 has 14 amino acids. Germline assignment: CDR1 SGHAT and CDR2 FQNNGV. Here the CDR3 DNA reads TGTGCCAGCAGCTTGGTGAGCGAAAAGGGGGAGCAGTACTTC. Its protein is CASSLVSEKGEQYF. The entire variable domain, with the rest obtained from reference TRBV11-2 and TRBJ2-7, is as follows: EAGVAQSPRYKIIEKRQSVAFWCNPISGHATLYWYQQILGQGPKLLIQFQNNGVVDDSQLPKDRFSAERLKGVDSTLKIQPAKLEDSAVYLCASSLVSEKGEQYFGPGTRLTVT.

As regards this clonotype: This may arise from a read error, as a much more abundant clone is one base away. The gene calls are TRBV27 and TRBJ2-5; maybe TRBD2 (6 bases). The DNA end favors TRBJ2-7, so the J call may be wrong. The CDR3 is 12 residues long. Germline V gene data show CDR1 as MNHEY and CDR2 as SMNVEV (reference sequence). The CDR3 nucleotides read TGTGCCAGCAGTTTAGGAGGGATCGAGCAGTACTTC. It encodes CASSLGGIEQYF.

The genes are TRBV12-3 or TRBV12-4 and TRBJ1-2; possibly TRBD1 for D (5 bases). V gave up 7 bases and J gave up 6 bases, with 18 bases separating them. The CDR3 consists of 14 residues. The CDR3 region has the DNA TGTGCCAGCAAAGGGGCAGCCCTGTTAAATGGCTACACCTTC. It codes for CASKGAALLNGYTF.

This clonotype was observed a handful of times. CDR3 protein: CSAKTGGWDGYTF. For the CDR3, the DNA is TGCAGTGCTAAGACAGGGGGGTGGGATGGCTACACCTTC. The V gene is TRBV20-1, the J gene TRBJ1-2; 9 bases align to TRBD1. Germline CDR1 DFQATT, CDR2 SNEGSKA (reference sequence). This CDR3 region has 13 residues. J gave up 6 bases and V 4 bases, and 6 bases lay outside the gene matches.

V gene TRBV29-1 combines with J gene TRBJ2-3; 11 bases align to TRBD2. CDR3 length equals 13 residues. V lost 4 bases, J lost 6 bases, and 3 bases stayed unmatched. Germline assignment: CDR1 SQVTM and CDR2 ANQGSEA. CDR3 DNA sequence: TGCAGCGTTGCTAGCGGGAGGCCTGATACGCAGTATTTT. It translates to CSVASGRPDTQYF.